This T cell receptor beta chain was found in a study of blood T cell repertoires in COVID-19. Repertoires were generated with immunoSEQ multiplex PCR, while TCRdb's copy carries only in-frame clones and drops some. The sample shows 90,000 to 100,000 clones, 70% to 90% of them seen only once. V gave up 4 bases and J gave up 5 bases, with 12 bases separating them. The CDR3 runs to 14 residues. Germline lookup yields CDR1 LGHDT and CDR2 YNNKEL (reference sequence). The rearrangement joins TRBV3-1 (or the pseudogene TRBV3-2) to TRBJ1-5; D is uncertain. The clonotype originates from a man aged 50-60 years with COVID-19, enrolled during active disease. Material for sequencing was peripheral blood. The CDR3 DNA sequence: TGTGCCAGCAGCCTATTCGTGTCGGATCAGCCCCAGCATTTT. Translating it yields CASSLFVSDQPQHF.